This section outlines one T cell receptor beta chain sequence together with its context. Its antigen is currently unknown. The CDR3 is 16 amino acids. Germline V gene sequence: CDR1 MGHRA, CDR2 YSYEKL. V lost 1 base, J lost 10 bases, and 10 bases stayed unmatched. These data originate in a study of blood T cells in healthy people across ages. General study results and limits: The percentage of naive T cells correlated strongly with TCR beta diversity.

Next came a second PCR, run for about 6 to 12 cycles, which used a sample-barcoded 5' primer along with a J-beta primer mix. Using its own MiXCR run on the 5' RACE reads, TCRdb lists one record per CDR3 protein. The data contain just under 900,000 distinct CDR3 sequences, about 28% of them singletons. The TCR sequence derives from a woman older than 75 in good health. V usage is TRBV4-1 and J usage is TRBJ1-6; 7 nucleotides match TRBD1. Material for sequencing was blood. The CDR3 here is CASSQGDGTERSPLHF. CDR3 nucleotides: TGCGCCAGCAGCCAAGGGGATGGGACAGAAAGATCACCCCTCCACTTT.